The 13 T cell receptor beta chains below were found in one sample sequenced in a study of response to subunit inactivated influenza vaccine. TCRdb reprocessed the RT-PCR reads with MiXCR, giving one entry per CDR3 protein. The sample has 250,000 to 350,000 distinct CDR3 sequences; over 20% are singletons. The sample was PBMCs from blood, taken less than 22 months after vaccination. The receptors shown here come from a man in his fifties or sixties who received an inactivated influenza vaccine.

The chain joins TRBV20-1 to TRBJ2-1; 8 positions match TRBD2. Trimming cost V 3 bases and J 5 bases; bases outside gene matches: 6. CDR3 length: 14 amino acids. Germline assignment: CDR1 DFQATT and CDR2 SNEGSKA (reference sequence). The CDR3 coding sequence is TGCAGTGCTAGCACATTTAGCGGGGACAATGAGCAGTTCTTC. This sequence encodes CSASTFSGDNEQFF.

This chain links TRBV30 with TRBJ1-1, with D possibly TRBD1 on 5 matching bases. The CDR3 runs to 13 residues. Germline CDR1 and CDR2: GTSNPN and SVGIG (reference sequence). The V end was cut by 6 bases, the J end by 3 bases, with 14 bases between. The CDR3 region is CACGRASDTEAFF. As DNA, the CDR3 is TGTGCCTGCGGCAGGGCGAGTGACACTGAAGCTTTCTTT.

The J gene is TRBJ1-1, the V gene TRBV6-1, with D possibly being TRBD1 (5 bases). The ends were cut back, 6 bases at V and 3 bases at J, with 14 bases in the middle. CDR3 length: 14 residues. Germline V lookup: CDR1 MNHNS, CDR2 SASEGT. The DNA for the CDR3 is TGTGCCAGCAGAGGGACGCCCGTCGACACTGAAGCTTTCTTT. Translation gives CASRGTPVDTEAFF.

CDR3 sequence (DNA): TGTGCCAGCAGTCCAACCATACGCCCCGGGGAGCTGTTTTTT. This encodes CASSPTIRPGELFF. This chain connects TRBV27 to TRBJ2-2; the D is unclear. V was cut by 5 bases and J by 6 bases, with 13 bases left in between. The CDR3 is 14 amino acids. The V gene's germline CDR1 is MNHEY and CDR2 SMNVEV (reference sequence).

J is TRBJ2-5 and V is TRBV30; D is possibly TRBD1 or TRBD2 (5 bases each). The germline CDR1 and CDR2 sequences are GTSNPN and SVGIG (reference sequence). CDR3 length equals 13 residues. V lost 4 bases, J lost 2 bases, and 11 bases lay in between. CDR3 in amino acids: CAWTRDVQETQYF. CDR3 bases: TGTGCCTGGACACGGGACGTACAAGAGACCCAGTACTTC.

In this sample, this clonotype turned up a few times. This sequence joins TRBV29-1 and TRBJ2-4; a possible D gene is TRBD2 (6 bases). Germline CDR1 is SQVTM and CDR2 is ANQGSEA. V lost 6 bases to trimming and J lost 1 base, with 16 bases between them. This CDR3 comprises 15 residues. The CDR3 region is CSVDDRRGAKNIQYF. Written as DNA, the CDR3 is TGCAGCGTGGATGACAGACGGGGGGCCAAAAACATTCAGTACTTC.

This clonotype was counted a few times. The chain joins TRBV10-3 to TRBJ2-5; D is undetermined. Germline CDR1 and CDR2: ENHRY and SYGVKD. V dropped 2 bases and J dropped 2 bases, with 6 bases sitting between them. This CDR3 comprises 13 residues. The CDR3 DNA is TGTGCCATCAGTGAGCGGCTACAAGAGACCCAGTACTTC. The encoded protein is CAISERLQETQYF.

V usage is TRBV12-3 or TRBV12-4 and J usage is TRBJ1-5, with D perhaps matching TRBD1 (6 bases). The ends were cut back, 6 bases at V and 3 bases at J, with 12 bases in the middle. The CDR3 spans 14 residues. The CDR3: CASSHHRDNQPQHF. In DNA, the CDR3 is TGTGCCAGCAGCCACCACAGGGACAATCAGCCCCAGCATTTT.

The rearrangement uses TRBV7-2 and TRBJ1-2; a possible D gene is TRBD1 (5 bases). Germline V gene lookup returns CDR1 SGHTA and CDR2 FQGNSA. Trimming removed 1 base from V and 2 bases from J, with 11 bases in between. The CDR3 covers 15 residues. The CDR3 DNA follows: TGTGCCAGCAGCTTAGAGGCGGGACGCAACTATGGCTACACCTTC. Translation: CASSLEAGRNYGYTF.

The chain has TRBV18 and TRBJ1-2, with D perhaps TRBD1 (5 bases). Germline lookup yields CDR1 KGHSH and CDR2 LQKENI. V was clipped by 7 bases and J by 4 bases, with 13 bases between them. This CDR3 is 13 amino acids long. As DNA, the CDR3 is TGTGCCAGCTTCCGGGACGAAGGCTATGGCTACACCTTC. Protein: CASFRDEGYGYTF.

The V gene is TRBV5-1, the J gene TRBJ1-1, with no clear D. Germline V gene lookup returns CDR1 SGHRS and CDR2 YFSETQ. This CDR3 region has 16 residues. The germline V and J ends were trimmed by 0 bases and 0 bases, with 12 bases remaining between them. As DNA, the CDR3 is TGCGCCAGCAGCTTGGCGGGTCAGCCCCTGAACACTGAAGCTTTCTTT. Residues: CASSLAGQPLNTEAFF.

The rearrangement joins TRBV4-3 to TRBJ1-6, with a weak D call TRBD1 (6 bases). Germline V gene data show CDR1 as LGHNA and CDR2 as YSLEER. This CDR3 has 14 residues. The V end was cut by 0 bases, the J end by 8 bases, with 8 bases between. This CDR3 is CASSQEAGDSPLHF. CDR3 coding DNA: TGCGCCAGCAGCCAAGAGGCAGGGGATTCACCCCTCCACTTT.

The rearrangement joins TRBV29-1 to TRBJ2-7; 11 bases match TRBD2. CDR1 is SQVTM and CDR2 is ANQGSEA in the germline V gene. The CDR3 consists of 13 residues. V was clipped by 3 bases and J by 7 bases; unmatched bases: 5. DNA of the CDR3: TGCAGCGTTGATCTTAGCGGGAGGGGAGAGCAGTACTTC. It yields the protein CSVDLSGRGEQYF.